The next 32 T cell receptor beta chains were all read from a single sample in a study of cytomegalovirus exposure and HLA in healthy donors. The PCR had 60 Vbeta and 13 Jbeta primers. Using immunoSEQ multiplex PCR, the repertoire was profiled, and TCRdb retains in-frame clones only, with some absent. This sample has approximately 150,000 clones, with about 71% found just once. Specimen: PBMCs. The receptors derive from a man aged 45-65 years in good health and CMV-seronegative.

The chain has TRBV7-9 and TRBJ2-3; 9 nucleotides match TRBD2. Looked up from germline, CDR1 is SEHNR and CDR2 is FQNEAQ (reference sequence). This CDR3 contains 15 residues. After removal of 1 base from V and 6 bases from J, the junction contained 5 bases not matched to a gene. In DNA, the CDR3 is TGTGCCAGCAGCTTAGTTGGTAGCGGGGGTGATACGCAGTATTTT. Protein: CASSLVGSGGDTQYF.

This clone was found a few times. The V gene is TRBV5-1, the J gene TRBJ2-2, with a tentative D call TRBD1 (5 bases). The CDR3 extends over 17 amino acids. The V gene lost 0 bases and the J gene lost 0 bases, with 12 bases spanning the gap. CDR1 and CDR2 from the germline V gene are SGHRS and YFSETQ. CDR3 sequence reads: CASSLAIGAPNTGELFF. The CDR3 coding sequence is TGCGCCAGCAGCTTGGCCATAGGGGCCCCGAACACCGGGGAGCTGTTTTTT.

CDR3 sequence reads: CAISEAVPDTQYF. Written as DNA, the CDR3 is TGTGCCATCAGTGAAGCCGTGCCTGATACGCAGTATTTT. This chain joins TRBV10-3 and TRBJ2-3; unclear D gene. V gave up 3 bases and J gave up 6 bases, with 10 bases separating them. CDR1 is ENHRY and CDR2 is SYGVKD in the germline V gene. The CDR3 is made up of 13 amino acids.

This clone was detected only once. J is TRBJ1-1 and V is TRBV6-1, with a tentative D call TRBD1 (5 bases). The V end lost 3 bases, the J end lost 6 bases, and 14 bases lay between the germline ends. This CDR3 has 14 amino acids. CDR1 and CDR2 (germline): MNHNS, SASEGT. The CDR3 bases are TGTGCCAGCAGTGACCAGGGTACCCTCTCTGAAGCTTTCTTT. Protein: CASSDQGTLSEAFF.

This clone was counted between two and nine times. The CDR3 DNA is TGTGCCATCAGTGGACAGGGGAATCAGCCCCAGCATTTT. As protein: CAISGQGNQPQHF. This chain links TRBV10-3 with TRBJ1-5; 8 nucleotides agree with TRBD1. The CDR3 is made up of 13 amino acids. CDR1 is ENHRY, CDR2 SYGVKD, per germline. With 4 bases clipped from V and 4 bases from J, the junction kept 0 bases outside the gene matches.

The V and J genes are TRBV4-1 and TRBJ2-1, with 9 bases fitting TRBD1. The germline gives CDR1 MGHRA, CDR2 YSYEKL. With 3 bases clipped from V and 3 bases from J, the junction kept 3 bases outside the gene matches. The CDR3 contains 15 residues. CDR3 sequence: CASSHRQGDYNEQFF. CDR3 coding DNA: TGCGCCAGCAGCCACCGACAGGGGGACTACAATGAGCAGTTCTTC.

This chain uses TRBV28 with TRBJ2-1; 9 bases are shared with TRBD2. There are 14 residues in the CDR3. CDR1 and CDR2 from the germline V gene are MDHEN and SYDVKM. J lost 8 bases, V lost 5 bases, and 7 bases had no gene match. The CDR3 nucleotides are TGTGCCAGCAGTGGAGCGGGGGGAAGGGATGAGCAGTTCTTC. It translates to CASSGAGGRDEQFF.

The V gene is TRBV4-2, the J gene TRBJ2-6, with a tentative D call TRBD1 (5 bases). From germline, CDR1 is LGHNA and CDR2 YNFKEQ. The CDR3 sequence is 15 residues long. V was shortened by 4 bases and J by 2 bases, with 9 bases between the two germline ends. The chain's CDR3 is CASSLRVTGANVLTF. For the CDR3, the DNA is TGTGCCAGCAGCCTCAGGGTTACTGGGGCCAACGTCCTGACTTTC.

On this clone: Distinct nucleotide sequences in the sample also encode this CDR3. The V and J genes are TRBV7-9 and TRBJ1-1, with TRBD1 matching over 7 bases. The CDR3 consists of 14 residues. Germline assignment: CDR1 SEHNR and CDR2 FQNEAQ (reference sequence). After removal of 6 bases from V and 8 bases from J, the junction contained 12 bases not matched to a gene. In DNA, the CDR3 is TGTGCCAGCAGTCCCGACAGGGAGAGCACCGAAGCTTTCTTT. As protein: CASSPDRESTEAFF.

The V and J genes are TRBV5-6 and TRBJ2-7; 11 nucleotides agree with TRBD1. Germline values: CDR1 SGHDT, CDR2 YYEEEE. J was trimmed by 1 base and V by 3 bases; bases with no gene match: 3. This CDR3 contains 15 residues. CDR3 in DNA: TGTGCCAGCAGCTGGGGACAGGGGGTGTCCTACGAGCAGTACTTC. Its translation is CASSWGQGVSYEQYF.

V usage is TRBV6-5 and J usage is TRBJ2-3; 7 bases agree with TRBD2. Looked up from germline, CDR1 is MNHEY and CDR2 is SVGAGI. V shed 6 bases, J shed 3 bases, and the junction held 6 bases outside the gene matches. This CDR3 comprises 14 residues. The CDR3 sequence: CASRTLGGTDTQYF. CDR3 sequence (DNA): TGTGCCAGCAGAACCCTGGGGGGGACAGATACGCAGTATTTT.

The rearrangement uses TRBV10-3 and TRBJ2-3; D may be TRBD2 (6 bases). The CDR3 runs to 15 residues. In germline, CDR1 is ENHRY, CDR2 SYGVKD. Trimming removed 5 bases from V and 3 bases from J, with 15 bases in between. The chain's CDR3 is CAISTRDGTTDTQYF. CDR3 nucleotide sequence: TGTGCCATCAGTACCCGGGACGGGACTACAGATACGCAGTATTTT.

This chain connects TRBV2 to TRBJ1-1, with a possible D match to TRBD1 (5 bases). The CDR3 loop spans 13 amino acids. V was pared by 7 bases and J by 7 bases, with 16 bases between. CDR1 and CDR2 (germline): SNHLY, FYNNEI. The DNA of the CDR3 is TGTGCCAGCATGCCGGGGGGAGGGGTTGAAGCTTTCTTT. Amino acid sequence: CASMPGGGVEAFF.

V is TRBV29-1 and J is TRBJ2-7; 8 bases line up with TRBD1. Trimming removed 4 bases from V and 4 bases from J; junction bases left unmatched: 6. The CDR3 length is 13 residues. The germline gives CDR1 SQVTM, CDR2 ANQGSEA. The CDR3 spells CSVGTGLRYEQYF. CDR3 DNA: TGCAGCGTTGGGACAGGGCTGAGGTACGAGCAGTACTTC.

V is TRBV29-1 and J is TRBJ2-3; TRBD2 matches at 10 bases. Germline CDR1 and CDR2: SQVTM and ANQGSEA. The CDR3 runs 13 residues. The ends lost 7 bases at V and 2 bases at J; junction bases unmatched: 3. CDR3 in DNA: TGCAGCGATGGACTAGCGGTCACAGATACGCAGTATTTT. Encoded protein: CSDGLAVTDTQYF.

This rearrangement joins TRBV7-9 to TRBJ2-7; 11 bases align to TRBD1. From germline, CDR1 is SEHNR and CDR2 FQNEAQ (reference sequence). The length of the CDR3 is 15 residues. Unmatched junction bases numbered 4, after V lost 4 bases and J lost 2 bases. CDR3 coding DNA: TGTGCCAGCAGCTCGGGACAGGGGGGAGCCTACGAGCAGTACTTC. It encodes CASSSGQGGAYEQYF.

V usage is TRBV11-2 and J usage is TRBJ2-2; 7 nucleotides agree with TRBD2. This CDR3 contains 16 residues. V was pared by 5 bases and J by 3 bases, with 9 bases of the junction left unmatched. Germline CDR1 is SGHAT and CDR2 is FQNNGV. The CDR3 DNA is TGTGCCAGCAGCCCAATAGCGGGCGATCACACCGGGGAGCTGTTTTTT. It encodes CASSPIAGDHTGELFF.

This chain connects TRBV7-2 to TRBJ2-7; 7 bases align to TRBD1. Trimming removed 2 bases from V and 6 bases from J; junction bases left unmatched: 10. This CDR3 has 15 amino acids. Looked up from germline, CDR1 is SGHTA and CDR2 is FQGNSA. The CDR3 coding sequence is TGTGCCAGCAGCTTAACCGGGACAGCAAAGGGCGAGCAGTACTTC. This codes for CASSLTGTAKGEQYF.

The genes are TRBV5-6 and TRBJ1-1, with D hard to call. Deletions cut 4 bases from V and 1 base from J, with 8 bases between. The CDR3 has 13 amino acids. In germline, CDR1 is SGHDT, CDR2 YYEEEE. The CDR3 spells CASSHTWNTEAFF. In DNA, the CDR3 is TGTGCCAGCAGCCATACTTGGAACACTGAAGCTTTCTTT.

The CDR3 protein is CASSQSETNTEAFF. CDR3 coding DNA: TGTGCCAGCAGCCAAAGTGAGACAAACACTGAAGCTTTCTTT. This chain connects TRBV4-2 to TRBJ1-1; D uncertain. Trimming removed 2 bases from V and 2 bases from J, with 9 bases in between. There are 14 residues in the CDR3. Germline assignment: CDR1 LGHNA and CDR2 YNFKEQ.

In DNA form, the CDR3 reads TGCAGTGCCGACAGGAGCTACGAGCAGTACTTC. This encodes CSADRSYEQYF. The V gene is TRBV20-1, the J gene TRBJ2-7, with D possibly TRBD1 on 6 matching bases. Per the germline V gene, CDR1 is DFQATT and CDR2 is SNEGSKA (reference sequence). V gave up 6 bases and J gave up 3 bases, with 9 bases separating them. The CDR3 contains 11 residues.

The chain employs TRBV7-8 and TRBJ1-2; TRBD1 matches 9 bases. CDR1 is SGHVS and CDR2 is FQNEAQ in the germline V gene. The CDR3 runs 15 residues. V gave up 4 bases and J gave up 5 bases; unmatched junction bases: 8. The CDR3: CASSSDRGISYGYTF. The CDR3 DNA sequence: TGTGCCAGCAGCTCGGACAGGGGAATCTCTTATGGCTACACCTTC.

The J gene is TRBJ1-5, the V gene TRBV25-1; D is perhaps TRBD1 (5 bases). In germline, CDR1 is MGHDK, CDR2 SYGVNS. The length of the CDR3 is 14 residues. V shed 3 bases and J shed 1 base, with 7 bases lying between them. CDR3 loop: CASSDKGSNQPQHF. Here the CDR3 DNA reads TGTGCCAGCAGTGACAAGGGGAGCAATCAGCCCCAGCATTTT. Supplemented by reference TRBV25-1 and TRBJ1-5, the full variable domain reads EADIYQTPRYLVIGTGKKITLECSQTMGHDKMYWYQQDPGMELHLIHYSYGVNSTEKGDLSSESTVSRIRTEHFPLTLESARPSHTSQYLCASSDKGSNQPQHFGDGTRLSIL.

A few counts support this clone. The gene calls are TRBV7-2 and TRBJ1-3, with D unresolved. The CDR3 totals 14 residues. V was pared by 3 bases and J by 0 bases, with 6 bases between. Germline V gene sequence: CDR1 SGHTA, CDR2 FQGNSA. CDR3 sequence: CASSFASSGNTIYF. CDR3 nucleotide sequence: TGTGCCAGCAGCTTTGCCAGCTCTGGAAACACCATATATTTT.

The rearrangement joins TRBV7-8 to TRBJ1-6, with 7 bases lining up with TRBD1. The germline CDR1 and CDR2 sequences are SGHVS and FQNEAQ. The CDR3 loop spans 16 amino acids. Trimming cost V 2 bases and J 10 bases; bases outside gene matches: 11. The CDR3 is CASSLPRDRYRSPLHF. The CDR3, as DNA: TGTGCCAGCAGCTTACCCCGGGACAGATATAGATCACCCCTCCACTTT.

This rearrangement joins TRBV5-1 to TRBJ2-2, with TRBD2 matching over 10 bases. The CDR3 loop spans 15 amino acids. Germline CDR1 and CDR2: SGHRS and YFSETQ. V lost 4 bases, J lost 3 bases, and 3 bases stayed unmatched. This CDR3 is CASSPGTSDTGELFF. In DNA form, the CDR3 reads TGCGCCAGCAGCCCTGGGACTAGCGACACCGGGGAGCTGTTTTTT.

The rearrangement joins TRBV28 to TRBJ2-5; 9 nucleotides line up with TRBD1. This CDR3 is 16 amino acids long. Germline V CDR1 and CDR2: MDHEN, SYDVKM. Trimming took 6 bases from V and 2 from J; bases not matched to a gene: 10. CDR3 in amino acids: CASRGGWDRVQETQYF. The CDR3 nucleotides read TGTGCCAGCAGGGGAGGGTGGGACAGGGTACAAGAGACCCAGTACTTC.

Only a few counts were recorded for this clone. V is TRBV2 and J is TRBJ1-5, with TRBD1 identical over 7 bases. Unmatched junction bases numbered 8, after V lost 9 bases and J lost 0 bases. The CDR3 totals 15 residues. CDR1 and CDR2 from the germline V gene are SNHLY and FYNNEI. The CDR3 coding sequence is TGTGCCAGTCACTCGACAGGGAATAGCAATCAGCCCCAGCATTTT. Its protein product is CASHSTGNSNQPQHF. The full variable domain, with the rest looked up from reference TRBV2 and TRBJ1-5, is EPEVTQTPSHQVTQMGQEVILRCVPISNHLYFYWYRQILGQKVEFLVSFYNNEISEKSEIFDDQFSVERPDGSNFTLKIRSTKLEDSAMYFCASHSTGNSNQPQHFGDGTRLSIL.

Of note for this clone: Other DNA sequences of this sample code for an identical CDR3. The rearrangement links TRBV28 to TRBJ1-5, with 7 bases that match TRBD1. The CDR3 is 14 amino acids. Losses at the gene ends were 3 bases for V and 4 bases for J; bases not matched to a gene: 3. Germline V gene data show CDR1 as MDHEN and CDR2 as SYDVKM. CDR3 region: CASSLAGGNQPQHF. The CDR3 DNA is TGTGCCAGCAGTTTGGCAGGGGGGAATCAGCCCCAGCATTTT.

The chain carries TRBV6-4 and TRBJ2-7; tentatively, D is TRBD2 (5 bases). Trimming shortened V by 8 bases and J by 2 bases, and 16 bases separated the two germline ends. In germline, CDR1 is MRHNA, CDR2 SNTAGT. This CDR3 spans 14 amino acids. The CDR3 sequence: CASPEVGETYEQYF. For the CDR3, the DNA is TGTGCCAGCCCGGAGGTTGGGGAGACCTACGAGCAGTACTTC.

The chain joins TRBV28 to TRBJ1-2; D unclear. Trimming left V 4 bases short and J 4 bases short, with 13 bases between. Looked up from germline, CDR1 is MDHEN and CDR2 is SYDVKM. The CDR3 spans 14 residues. CDR3 DNA: TGTGCCAGCAGTTCCTATCCCGGGTTCTATGGCTACACCTTC. The encoded protein is CASSSYPGFYGYTF.

The rearrangement links TRBV6-1 to TRBJ2-7; D is perhaps TRBD2 (6 bases). V was trimmed by 6 bases and J by 3 bases, leaving 18 bases between them. The CDR3 consists of 15 residues. Germline CDR1 and CDR2: MNHNS and SASEGT. CDR3 in amino acids: CASRKAGLDLYEQYF. The CDR3, as DNA: TGTGCCAGCAGGAAGGCGGGATTGGACCTCTACGAGCAGTACTTC.